This TCR beta chain stems from a study of shared clonotypes between healthy human individuals. Points from the study as a whole: Non-shared clonotypes had lower generation probabilities than clonotypes shared by all four sorted-subset donors.

Donors comprised only Caucasian adults living in Nashville, Tennessee. On this clone itself: Antigen specificity is unknown.

Assay used: immunoSEQ multiplex PCR; TCRdb lists only in-frame clones, some missing. The sample includes a few hundred thousand clones, roughly 84% seen only once; the top ten take 15% to 20%. The CDR3 is made up of 19 amino acids. CDR1 and CDR2 from the germline V gene are SGHAT and FQNNGV. With 5 bases removed from V and 0 bases from J, the gap between germline ends came to 23 bases. The V gene is TRBV11-2, the J gene TRBJ1-5; the D is unclear. This TCR was sampled from a man aged 18 to 29 in good health. Sequencing used memory CD8+ T cells sorted from blood. As for subset: CD45RO+ cells pooled with CCR7-negative TemRA cells. This CDR3 is CASSPKPSPRSYSNQPQHF. The CDR3 nucleotides read TGTGCCAGCAGCCCAAAACCATCGCCCAGGTCCTATAGCAATCAGCCCCAGCATTTT.